These 30 T cell receptor beta chains share one sample of origin, sequenced in a study of blood T cell repertoires in COVID-19. The method was immunoSEQ multiplex PCR; TCRdb's version includes in-frame clones alone and lacks a portion of them. The data hold about 240,000 clones, with 75% to 90% observed a single time. The sequenced sample was PBMCs or T cells enriched from blood (not recorded which). The source is a woman aged 25-40 years who had recovered from COVID-19.

This chain joins TRBV28 and TRBJ1-6, with TRBD1 matching 8 bases. V was clipped by 7 bases and J by 10 bases; unmatched bases: 12. CDR3 size: 15 residues. Per the germline V gene, CDR1 is MDHEN and CDR2 is SYDVKM. The CDR3 nucleotides are TGTGCCAGCATCGAACAGGGGGTTCGGCAATCACCCCTCCACTTT. Its protein product is CASIEQGVRQSPLHF.

The rearrangement uses TRBV6-2 or TRBV6-3 and TRBJ1-1; 7 bases match TRBD1. From germline, CDR1 is MNHEY and CDR2 SVGEGT. The CDR3 sequence is 13 residues long. V dropped 3 bases and J dropped 11; count of bases not matched to a gene: 9. CDR3 protein: CASSYTGQLGAFF. The CDR3 DNA reads as TGTGCCAGCAGTTATACGGGACAGCTCGGGGCTTTCTTT.

V and J are TRBV19 and TRBJ2-3, with TRBD2 matching 14 bases. The V gene's germline CDR1 is LNHDA and CDR2 SQIVND (reference sequence). CDR3 length: 17 amino acids. After removal of 9 bases from V and 2 bases from J, the junction contained 10 bases not matched to a gene. The CDR3 sequence: CASSGTSGSYPTDTQYF. CDR3 DNA: TGTGCCAGCTCCGGGACTAGCGGGAGTTACCCCACAGATACGCAGTATTTT.

This chain links TRBV27 with TRBJ1-5, with 7 bases aligning to TRBD1. This CDR3 contains 14 residues. Trimming removed 1 base from V and 7 bases from J; junction bases left unmatched: 4. The germline CDR1 and CDR2 sequences are MNHEY and SMNVEV (reference sequence). CDR3 in amino acids: CASSLLTGSQPQHF. For the CDR3, the DNA is TGTGCCAGCAGTTTATTGACAGGGAGCCAGCCCCAGCATTTT.

This clone has more than one count but fewer than ten. V usage is TRBV7-8 and J usage is TRBJ1-1, with a tentative D call TRBD1 (6 bases). The CDR3 contains 15 residues. Germline V gene lookup returns CDR1 SGHVS and CDR2 FQNEAQ. V gave up 5 bases and J gave up 1 base, with 14 bases separating them. The CDR3 sequence is CASSPLSTGNTEAFF. In DNA, the CDR3 is TGTGCCAGCAGCCCCCTTTCGACAGGGAACACTGAAGCTTTCTTT.

The chain carries TRBV28 and TRBJ2-7; tentative D call: TRBD2 (5 bases). Germline-derived CDR1 and CDR2 are MDHEN and SYDVKM. Between the trimmed V and J ends, which lost 3 bases and 3 bases, there was a span of 15 bases. The CDR3 sequence is 15 residues long. CDR3 residues: CASSFLSDYLYEQYF. CDR3 in DNA: TGTGCCAGCAGTTTCCTCTCAGACTACCTCTACGAGCAGTACTTC. The variable domain in full, with the rest retrieved from reference TRBV28 and TRBJ2-7, is DVKVTQSSRYLVKRTGEKVFLECVQDMDHENMFWYRQDPGLGLRLIYFSYDVKMKEKGDIPEGYSVSREKKERFSLILESASTNQTSMYLCASSFLSDYLYEQYFGPGTRLTVT.

The genes are TRBV28 and TRBJ1-1; D possibly corresponds to TRBD1 (5 bases). CDR1 and CDR2 (germline): MDHEN, SYDVKM. CDR3 length equals 15 residues. Trimming shortened V by 8 bases and J by 4 bases, and 20 bases separated the two germline ends. CDR3 residues: CASRGTGLGGTEAFF. DNA of the CDR3: TGTGCCAGCCGAGGGACGGGCCTGGGGGGCACTGAAGCTTTCTTT.

The chain links TRBV30 to TRBJ1-1, with 9 nucleotides matching TRBD1. The CDR3 covers 15 residues. After removal of 5 bases from V and 0 bases from J, the junction contained 7 bases not matched to a gene. Germline CDR1 and CDR2: GTSNPN and SVGIG (reference sequence). CDR3 DNA sequence: TGTGCCTGGTGGGACAGGGTGTCCATGAACACTGAAGCTTTCTTT. Amino acids: CAWWDRVSMNTEAFF.

The chain uses TRBV27 and TRBJ2-2; TRBD2 aligns across 9 bases. J gave up 5 bases and V 6 bases, and 19 bases lay outside the gene matches. CDR1 and CDR2 from the germline V gene are MNHEY and SMNVEV (reference sequence). This CDR3 contains 19 residues. The CDR3 here is CASRRAAVASGTDTGELFF. The DNA of the CDR3 is TGTGCCAGCAGACGCGCCGCGGTGGCTAGCGGGACCGATACCGGGGAGCTGTTTTTT.

The chain carries TRBV25-1 and TRBJ2-7; 8 bases fit TRBD1. The ends lost 4 bases at V and 3 bases at J; junction bases unmatched: 2. In germline, CDR1 is MGHDK, CDR2 SYGVNS. This CDR3 spans 13 amino acids. The CDR3 loop reads CASSGTGFYEQYF. CDR3 DNA sequence: TGTGCCAGCAGTGGGACAGGGTTCTACGAGCAGTACTTC.

The rearrangement links TRBV28 to TRBJ1-4, with 10 bases matching TRBD1. The V gene end was trimmed by 2 bases and the J gene end by 7 bases; junction bases not matched to a gene: 4. Germline V gene sequence: CDR1 MDHEN, CDR2 SYDVKM. The CDR3 is 15 residues long. The CDR3 here is CASSLPGQGSEKLFF. DNA for the CDR3: TGTGCCAGCAGTTTACCGGGACAGGGGAGTGAAAAACTGTTTTTT.

The V call is TRBV19, the J call TRBJ1-5; D is unclear. CDR1 and CDR2 (germline): LNHDA, SQIVND (reference sequence). The CDR3 has 14 residues. The V gene lost 0 bases and the J gene lost 5 bases, with 8 bases spanning the gap. CDR3 DNA: TGTGCCAGTAGTATAGATCCTTACTATCAGCCCCAGCATTTT. Amino acid sequence: CASSIDPYYQPQHF.

The rearrangement joins TRBV7-2 to TRBJ1-5, with D maybe TRBD1 (6 bases). The CDR3 has 16 amino acids. The germline gives CDR1 SGHTA, CDR2 FQGNSA. The V end was cut by 3 bases, the J end by 2 bases, with 14 bases between. The chain's CDR3 is CASSLARGSGNQPQHF. The CDR3 coding sequence is TGTGCCAGCAGCTTGGCTAGGGGGTCGGGCAATCAGCCCCAGCATTTT. Using reference TRBV7-2 and TRBJ1-5 for the parts outside the CDR3, the full variable domain is GAGVSQSPSNKVTEKGKDVELRCDPISGHTALYWYRQSLGQGLEFLIYFQGNSAPDKSGLPSDRFSAERTGGSVSTLTIQRTQQEDSAVYLCASSLARGSGNQPQHFGDGTRLSIL.

The V call is TRBV27, the J call TRBJ2-3; D call uncertain. V gave up 4 bases and J gave up 0 bases, with 5 bases separating them. Germline V gene sequence: CDR1 MNHEY, CDR2 SMNVEV (reference sequence). CDR3 length equals 13 residues. CDR3 sequence (DNA): TGTGCCAGCAGTTGGGCTAGCACAGATACGCAGTATTTT. This gives the protein CASSWASTDTQYF.

This sequence joins TRBV9 and TRBJ2-1; 8 bases are shared with TRBD2. Germline V lookup: CDR1 SGDLS, CDR2 YYNGEE. With 3 bases clipped from V and 5 bases from J, the junction kept 7 bases outside the gene matches. The CDR3 sequence is 15 residues long. The CDR3 reads CASSAGLATHNEQFF. The DNA of the CDR3 is TGTGCCAGCAGCGCCGGACTAGCAACCCACAATGAGCAGTTCTTC.

The V call is TRBV6-4, the J call TRBJ2-1; weak D call: TRBD1 (5 bases). V lost 6 bases, J lost 8 bases, and 14 bases lay in between. The CDR3 is 13 residues long. CDR1 and CDR2 from the germline V gene are MRHNA and SNTAGT. The CDR3 spells CASSRQGVDEQFF. CDR3 nucleotide sequence: TGTGCCAGCAGCCGGCAGGGTGTCGATGAGCAGTTCTTC.

The genes are TRBV11-2 and TRBJ2-7, with TRBD1 matching 7 bases. Germline-derived CDR1 and CDR2 are SGHAT and FQNNGV. The length of the CDR3 is 18 residues. Germline trimming cut 4 bases from V and 3 bases from J; bases unmatched to any gene: 18. CDR3 sequence: CASSSIGPLDRKLYEQYF. The CDR3 DNA sequence: TGTGCCAGCAGCTCCATAGGCCCATTGGACAGGAAACTCTACGAGCAGTACTTC.

This chain links TRBV6-5 with TRBJ1-1; 7 nucleotides match TRBD1. Germline CDR1 is MNHEY and CDR2 is SVGAGI. This CDR3 is built from 13 residues. The junction had 4 bases not matched to a gene; V was cut back by 6 bases and J by 3 bases. The DNA of the CDR3 is TGTGCCAGCAGACCCGACAGGGACACTGAAGCTTTCTTT. Its translation is CASRPDRDTEAFF.

This sequence joins TRBV2 and TRBJ1-2; D is unresolved. The CDR3 totals 11 residues. V was clipped by 6 bases and J by 8 bases, with 10 bases between them. The germline CDR1 and CDR2 sequences are SNHLY and FYNNEI. The CDR3 nucleotides are TGTGCCAGCAGGGACGGAGGGGGCTACACCTTC. It yields the protein CASRDGGGYTF.

The chain carries TRBV7-6 and TRBJ1-5; a weak D match, TRBD1 (6 bases). This CDR3 has 16 residues. Germline values: CDR1 SGHVS, CDR2 FNYEAQ. V was clipped by 5 bases and J by 2 bases, with 16 bases between them. The CDR3: CASSAGAGIGNQPQHF. In DNA form, the CDR3 reads TGTGCCAGCAGCGCAGGGGCAGGGATCGGCAATCAGCCCCAGCATTTT.

V usage is TRBV6-2 or TRBV6-3 and J usage is TRBJ2-1; 9 nucleotides line up with TRBD2. Germline CDR1 reads MNHEY; CDR2 reads SVGEGT. Unmatched junction bases numbered 15, after V lost 0 bases and J lost 0 bases. The CDR3 length is 21 residues. For the CDR3, the DNA is TGTGCCAGCAGTTACTCTATTTGGGCTAGCGGGACCCTGGGCTCCTACAATGAGCAGTTCTTC. It codes for CASSYSIWASGTLGSYNEQFF.

V gene TRBV4-3 combines with J gene TRBJ2-1, with D unclear. Trimming left V 0 bases short and J 4 bases short, with 10 bases between. Germline V gene lookup returns CDR1 LGHNA and CDR2 YSLEER. This CDR3 spans 15 amino acids. For the CDR3, the DNA is TGCGCCAGCAGCCAAGATCTTGGGCAGTACAATGAGCAGTTCTTC. It specifies CASSQDLGQYNEQFF.

The genes are TRBV11-2 and TRBJ2-5; tentative D call: TRBD1 (6 bases). There are 13 residues in the CDR3. Trimming cost V 5 bases and J 7 bases, with 14 bases left between them. Germline V gene sequence: CDR1 SGHAT, CDR2 FQNNGV. DNA for the CDR3: TGTGCCAGCAGCCAGGGGACGGCTGGGACCCAGTACTTC. Translated: CASSQGTAGTQYF.

The chain is built from TRBV27 and TRBJ2-7; D might be TRBD2 (6 bases). V shed 0 bases and J shed 3 bases, with 18 bases lying between them. CDR3 size: 17 residues. Germline V CDR1 and CDR2: MNHEY, SMNVEV (reference sequence). CDR3 loop: CASSLSTSGLSNYEQYF. The DNA for the CDR3 is TGTGCCAGCAGTTTATCGACCAGCGGGCTAAGCAACTACGAGCAGTACTTC.

J is TRBJ1-2 and V is TRBV4-3; perhaps TRBD1 as D (5 bases). The CDR3 loop spans 16 amino acids. Trimming cost V 0 bases and J 7 bases, with 18 bases left between them. CDR1 is LGHNA and CDR2 is YSLEER in the germline V gene. In DNA form, the CDR3 reads TGCGCCAGCAGCCAAGAAATGGTCCAGGGTACTGTTGGCTACACCTTC. It translates to CASSQEMVQGTVGYTF.

V usage is TRBV5-1 and J usage is TRBJ1-1; D is possibly TRBD1 (5 bases). The germline V and J ends were trimmed by 4 bases and 4 bases, with 17 bases remaining between them. Germline CDR1 reads SGHRS; CDR2 reads YFSETQ. The CDR3 totals 15 residues. DNA for the CDR3: TGCGCCAGCAGCGTAACCAGGGTTTCGAGCACTGAAGCTTTCTTT. Residues: CASSVTRVSSTEAFF.

This chain uses TRBV7-6 with TRBJ2-1, with D possibly TRBD1 on 6 matching bases. The germline CDR1 and CDR2 sequences are SGHVS and FNYEAQ. The CDR3 runs to 16 residues. Trimming shortened V by 4 bases and J by 4 bases, and 17 bases separated the two germline ends. The CDR3 loop reads CASSSGVLGSYNEQFF. The DNA for the CDR3 is TGTGCCAGCAGCTCAGGGGTACTAGGGAGTTACAATGAGCAGTTCTTC.

The chain recombines TRBV5-8 with TRBJ2-2; 7 positions match TRBD1. Trimming took 0 bases from V and 3 from J; bases not matched to a gene: 5. From germline, CDR1 is SGHTS and CDR2 YDEGEE. This CDR3 has 16 amino acids. This CDR3 is CASSLEGTVYTGELFF. CDR3 coding DNA: TGTGCCAGCAGCTTGGAGGGGACAGTATACACCGGGGAGCTGTTTTTT.

The rearrangement links TRBV11-3 to TRBJ2-1; TRBD1 matches at 7 bases. The CDR3 covers 14 residues. Germline V CDR1 and CDR2: SGHNT, YENEEA. V was pared by 3 bases and J by 6 bases, with 5 bases of the junction left unmatched. The CDR3 region is CASSFTQGSNEQFF. In nucleotides, the CDR3 is TGTGCCAGCAGCTTTACACAGGGGTCCAATGAGCAGTTCTTC.

The chain is built from TRBV27 and TRBJ2-2; D might be TRBD1 (5 bases). Germline CDR1 MNHEY, CDR2 SMNVEV (reference sequence). The CDR3 totals 14 residues. V was cut by 5 bases and J by 3 bases, with 10 bases left in between. This CDR3 reads CASSIQVYTGELFF. The CDR3 DNA follows: TGTGCCAGCAGTATACAGGTCTACACCGGGGAGCTGTTTTTT.